A single sample is the source of the 21 T cell receptor beta chains below, sequenced in a study of T cell changes during pregnancy in multiple sclerosis (dated by TCRdb to the late 2010s). Receptors were amplified or captured by the immunoSEQ multiplex PCR assay. Drawn from immuneACCESS, this table holds only the in-frame rearrangements with V and J called that TCRdb kept. Clones are partly lost; checked studies trace under half to an unresolved V gene and leave the rest unexplained. The sample records 38,000 or so clones, just over 90% of which are singletons. Just over 0.4% of the sample is held by the ten biggest clonotypes. The sample consisted of CD4+ T cells from peripheral blood mononuclear cells, taken in the first trimester of pregnancy. These TCRs come from a female donor with multiple sclerosis, enrolled in a pregnancy study.

The CDR3: CASRSDRDAYEQYF. In DNA form, the CDR3 reads TGTGCCAGCAGGTCGGACAGGGATGCCTACGAGCAGTACTTC. The chain has TRBV6-1 and TRBJ2-7; 8 bases align to TRBD1. Trimming cost V 6 bases and J 2 bases; bases outside gene matches: 6. The CDR3 contains 14 residues. Germline V gene data show CDR1 as MNHNS and CDR2 as SASEGT.

The rearrangement joins TRBV5-4 to TRBJ1-1; no firm D call. The CDR3 length is 13 residues. Deletions cut 0 bases from V and 11 bases from J, with 14 bases between. Germline V lookup: CDR1 SGHNT, CDR2 YYREEE (reference sequence). CDR3 sequence reads: CASSLGQAFEAFF. In nucleotides, the CDR3 is TGTGCCAGCAGCTTGGGGCAGGCTTTTGAGGCTTTCTTT.

This chain connects TRBV7-2 to TRBJ1-5, with TRBD1 matching 9 bases. V gave up 2 bases and J gave up 4 bases; unmatched junction bases: 9. Germline V gene data show CDR1 as SGHTA and CDR2 as FQGNSA. The CDR3 spans 17 residues. In DNA, the CDR3 is TGTGCCAGCAGCTTAAGAGGGGACAGGGTTCGTAATCAGCCCCAGCATTTT. Protein product: CASSLRGDRVRNQPQHF.

The genes are TRBV6-6 and TRBJ1-2, with TRBD1 matching 10 bases. Losses at the gene ends were 9 bases for V and 2 bases for J; bases not matched to a gene: 6. CDR3 length: 14 residues. Per the germline V gene, CDR1 is MNHNY and CDR2 is SVGAGI (reference sequence). The CDR3 nucleotides read TGTGCCAGTCGGGACAGGGGTTGGAACTATGGCTACACCTTC. Encoded protein: CASRDRGWNYGYTF.

This clone was counted once. The gene calls are TRBV5-1 and TRBJ2-3; 11 nucleotides align to TRBD2. This CDR3 contains 19 residues. V shed 4 bases and J 1 base; nucleotides not matched to a gene: 14. CDR1 SGHRS and CDR2 YFSETQ come from the germline V gene. CDR3 coding DNA: TGCGCCAGCAGCCGAACCGGGACTAGCGGACCCCGGGGCACAGATACGCAGTATTTT. Translating it yields CASSRTGTSGPRGTDTQYF.

The V call is TRBV5-1, the J call TRBJ2-1; 9 bases are a match to TRBD1. The length of the CDR3 is 15 residues. CDR1 and CDR2 (germline): SGHRS, YFSETQ. The junction had 2 bases not matched to a gene; V was cut back by 1 base and J by 3 bases. The CDR3 nucleotides read TGCGCCAGCAGCTTGCGACAGGGGGGCTACAATGAGCAGTTCTTC. Encoded protein: CASSLRQGGYNEQFF.

The chain uses TRBV2 and TRBJ2-5, with no clear D. In germline, CDR1 is SNHLY, CDR2 FYNNEI. Between the trimmed V and J ends, which lost 8 bases and 2 bases, there was a span of 3 bases. There are 10 residues in the CDR3. CDR3: CASAQETQYF. CDR3 DNA: TGTGCCAGCGCGCAAGAGACCCAGTACTTC. Together with reference TRBV2 and TRBJ2-5, the CDR3 gives the full variable domain: EPEVTQTPSHQVTQMGQEVILRCVPISNHLYFYWYRQILGQKVEFLVSFYNNEISEKSEIFDDQFSVERPDGSNFTLKIRSTKLEDSAMYFCASAQETQYFGPGTRLLVL.

This sequence joins TRBV7-2 and TRBJ1-3; TRBD1 matches at 9 bases. The germline V gene encodes CDR1 SGHTA and CDR2 FQGNSA. Trimming took 6 bases from V and 2 from J; bases not matched to a gene: 8. The CDR3 length is 16 residues. CDR3 DNA: TGTGCCAGCAGACTTTCCGGGACAGGGACTGGAAACACCATATATTTT. This translates into CASRLSGTGTGNTIYF.

The chain is built from TRBV11-2 and TRBJ2-7, with TRBD2 identical over 10 bases. This CDR3 contains 17 residues. Trimming at V came to 5 bases and at J to 4 bases, leaving 14 bases not matched to a gene. Germline V CDR1 and CDR2: SGHAT, FQNNGV. The CDR3 region has the DNA TGTGCCAGCAGCCCTGAGGCTAGCGGGAGCGCGGATTACGAGCAGTACTTC. This gives the protein CASSPEASGSADYEQYF.

J is TRBJ2-1 and V is TRBV9; D unclear. CDR1 SGDLS and CDR2 YYNGEE come from the germline V gene. The CDR3 spans 12 residues. Trimming removed 4 bases from V and 9 bases from J, with 11 bases in between. This CDR3 reads CASSSRVGEQFF. The DNA for the CDR3 is TGTGCCAGCAGCTCCCGGGTAGGTGAGCAGTTCTTC.

This clone came up once. The gene calls are TRBV15 and TRBJ2-7; D may be TRBD1 (6 bases). V lost 0 bases, J lost 1 base, and 16 bases lay in between. Germline V gene data show CDR1 as LNHNV and CDR2 as YYDKDF (reference sequence). This CDR3 is 17 amino acids long. CDR3 sequence reads: CATSRDLKRQVSYEQYF. The DNA of the CDR3 is TGTGCCACCAGCAGAGACCTAAAAAGACAGGTATCCTACGAGCAGTACTTC. The entire variable domain, with the rest obtained from reference TRBV15 and TRBJ2-7, is as follows: DAMVIQNPRYQVTQFGKPVTLSCSQTLNHNVMYWYQQKSSQAPKLLFHYYDKDFNNEADTPDNFQSRRPNTSFCFLDIRSPGLGDTAMYLCATSRDLKRQVSYEQYFGPGTRLTVT.

The chain uses TRBV29-1 and TRBJ2-2; the D gene is possibly TRBD2 (7 bases). Germline lookup yields CDR1 SQVTM and CDR2 ANQGSEA. Trimming pared 6 bases from V and 1 base from J, leaving 15 bases between. The CDR3 length is 15 residues. The CDR3, as DNA: TGCAGCGTGGTTGGGGGGGCGGTGAACACCGGGGAGCTGTTTTTT. The encoded protein is CSVVGGAVNTGELFF.

The table lists this clone with a count of one. This chain uses TRBV30 with TRBJ2-1; 9 bases are shared with TRBD2. The V gene end was trimmed by 2 bases and the J gene end by 4 bases; junction bases not matched to a gene: 12. Per the germline V gene, CDR1 is GTSNPN and CDR2 is SVGIG (reference sequence). The CDR3 has 17 residues. The DNA of the CDR3 is TGTGCCTGGAGTTTCGCACCCCTAGCGGGGTCTTACAATGAGCAGTTCTTC. Its protein product is CAWSFAPLAGSYNEQFF.

The rearrangement uses TRBV12-5 and TRBJ1-2; possible D gene TRBD1, 5 bases. V lost 7 bases, J lost 4 bases, and 13 bases lay in between. Germline V gene data show CDR1 as LGHNT and CDR2 as FRNRAP. The CDR3 runs 13 residues. CDR3 DNA sequence: TGTGCTAGTGCCCCCAGCGGGGCCTATGGCTACACCTTC. This translates into CASAPSGAYGYTF.

The gene calls are TRBV7-6 and TRBJ2-1; D perhaps matches TRBD2 (5 bases). The ends were cut back, 11 bases at V and 2 bases at J, with 16 bases in the middle. The CDR3 runs 14 residues. Per the germline V gene, CDR1 is SGHVS and CDR2 is FNYEAQ. CDR3 nucleotide sequence: TGTGCCTCCTCCCCCCCCGGGACCTACAATGAGCAGTTCTTC. Amino acid sequence: CASSPPGTYNEQFF.

This clone was seen a single time. The rearrangement links TRBV2 to TRBJ1-2; TRBD1 aligns across 8 bases. The V segment lost 5 bases and the J segment 8 bases; nucleotides outside the gene matches: 7. In germline, CDR1 is SNHLY, CDR2 FYNNEI. The CDR3 contains 13 residues. The CDR3 reads CASSPRTGPGYTF. CDR3 in DNA: TGTGCCAGCAGTCCTAGGACAGGGCCAGGCTACACCTTC.

Here the CDR3 reads CASSSSGQGPEQYF. CDR3 DNA sequence: TGTGCCAGCAGTTCCTCGGGACAGGGCCCCGAGCAGTACTTC. V is TRBV27 and J is TRBJ2-7; 9 positions agree with TRBD1. The CDR3 has 14 residues. Per germline, CDR1 MNHEY and CDR2 SMNVEV (reference sequence). V was pared by 4 bases and J by 6 bases, with 7 bases of the junction left unmatched.

CDR3 nucleotide sequence: TGTGCCAGCAGTTGGGGACTGAGGGGGCGGCGGAATGAGCAGTTCTTC. It translates to CASSWGLRGRRNEQFF. V and J are TRBV27 and TRBJ2-1; perhaps TRBD1 as D (7 bases). This CDR3 spans 16 amino acids. The germline gives CDR1 MNHEY, CDR2 SMNVEV (reference sequence). V gave up 4 bases and J gave up 7 bases, with 20 bases separating them.

The chain has TRBV28 and TRBJ2-5; D might be TRBD2 (6 bases). The CDR3 is 15 residues long. V was clipped by 4 bases and J by 1 base, with 13 bases between them. Germline values: CDR1 MDHEN, CDR2 SYDVKM. CDR3 loop: CASSYLGGTQETQYF. The CDR3 nucleotides are TGTGCCAGCAGTTACCTCGGCGGGACCCAAGAGACCCAGTACTTC.

This clone was seen a single time. The rearrangement uses TRBV28 and TRBJ1-4, with D tentatively TRBD1 (6 bases). CDR1 is MDHEN and CDR2 is SYDVKM in the germline V gene. The V and J ends lost 7 bases and 11 bases respectively, with 23 bases between them. The CDR3 has 15 residues. CDR3 residues: CASTAMGHGVYKLFF. CDR3 in DNA: TGTGCCAGCACCGCGATGGGACACGGCGTTTATAAACTGTTTTTT.

The V and J genes are TRBV4-1 and TRBJ2-7; 13 bases line up with TRBD2. CDR1 and CDR2 from the germline V gene are MGHRA and YSYEKL. The CDR3 covers 17 residues. With 0 bases clipped from V and 4 bases from J, the junction kept 6 bases outside the gene matches. The DNA for the CDR3 is TGCGCCAGCAGCCAAGACCCGACTAGCGGGGGGCCATACGAGCAGTACTTC. Its translation: CASSQDPTSGGPYEQYF.